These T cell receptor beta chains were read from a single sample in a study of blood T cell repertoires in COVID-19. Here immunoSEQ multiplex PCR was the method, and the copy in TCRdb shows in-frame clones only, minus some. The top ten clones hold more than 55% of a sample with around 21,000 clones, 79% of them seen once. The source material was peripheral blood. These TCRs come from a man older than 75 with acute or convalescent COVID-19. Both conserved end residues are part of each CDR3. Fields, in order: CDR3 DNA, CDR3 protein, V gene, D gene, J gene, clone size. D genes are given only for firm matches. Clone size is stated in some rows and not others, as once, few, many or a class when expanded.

CDR3 DNA: TGTGCCAGCACCCTTGGACAGGGGAGCTATGGCTACACCTTC; CDR3 protein: CASTLGQGSYGYTF; V gene: TRBV6-5; D gene: TRBD1; J gene: TRBJ1-2; clone size: NA
CDR3 DNA: TGCGCCAGCAGCTTGGCACAGGGGGGAAGCTCTGGAAACACCATATATTTT; CDR3 protein: CASSLAQGGSSGNTIYF; V gene: TRBV5-1; D gene: TRBD1; J gene: TRBJ1-3; clone size: NA
CDR3 DNA: TGTGCCAGCAGGGGAAAATTACAGGGGAGCTCCTATAATTCACCCCTCCACTTT; CDR3 protein: CASRGKLQGSSYNSPLHF; V gene: TRBV3-1/TRBV3-2; D gene: TRBD1; J gene: TRBJ1-6; clone size: NA
CDR3 DNA: TGCAGCGTCCGAGTGGGCAGGGATAATTCACCCCTCCACTTT; CDR3 protein: CSVRVGRDNSPLHF; V gene: TRBV29-1; D gene: NA; J gene: TRBJ1-6; clone size: NA
CDR3 DNA: TGTGCCAGCCAGACTAGCGGGAACTCCTACGAGCAGTACTTC; CDR3 protein: CASQTSGNSYEQYF; V gene: TRBV6-5; D gene: TRBD2; J gene: TRBJ2-7; clone size: NA
CDR3 DNA: TGTGCCAGCAGCCAAGAAGGCGGGGGGCGGTCTAATGAAAAACTGTTTTTT; CDR3 protein: CASSQEGGGRSNEKLFF; V gene: TRBV3-1/TRBV3-2; D gene: NA; J gene: TRBJ1-4; clone size: once
CDR3 DNA: TGTGCCAGTAAACGGGGAGAGGATCTTGAGCAGTTCTTC; CDR3 protein: CASKRGEDLEQFF; V gene: TRBV19; D gene: NA; J gene: TRBJ2-1; clone size: NA
CDR3 DNA: TGCGCCAGCAGCTTTGGAACTAGCGGGAGGGCCTCTAGGTCCTACGAGCAGTACTTC; CDR3 protein: CASSFGTSGRASRSYEQYF; V gene: TRBV5-1; D gene: TRBD2; J gene: TRBJ2-7; clone size: NA
CDR3 DNA: TGTGCCACGACGGGGTGGGGAGTATCAGATACGCAGTATTTT; CDR3 protein: CATTGWGVSDTQYF; V gene: TRBV7-2; D gene: NA; J gene: TRBJ2-3; clone size: NA
CDR3 DNA: TGTGCCAGCAGCACTAGCGGGAGGGGGCTCGAGCAGTACTTC; CDR3 protein: CASSTSGRGLEQYF; V gene: TRBV7-2; D gene: TRBD2; J gene: TRBJ2-7; clone size: once
CDR3 DNA: TGTGCCAGCAGTGACTCTAGCGGGATAGGTTCCTACAATGAGCAGTTCTTC; CDR3 protein: CASSDSSGIGSYNEQFF; V gene: TRBV6-4; D gene: TRBD2; J gene: TRBJ2-1; clone size: NA
CDR3 DNA: TGTGCCACCAGTGATCAACTCGCCGGGAGCATGCTCGCTGAGCAGTTCTTC; CDR3 protein: CATSDQLAGSMLAEQFF; V gene: TRBV24-1; D gene: NA; J gene: TRBJ2-1; clone size: NA
CDR3 DNA: TGTGCCAGCAGCCCACCGGGACTATCCTACGAGCAGTACTTC; CDR3 protein: CASSPPGLSYEQYF; V gene: TRBV7-8; D gene: TRBD2; J gene: TRBJ2-7; clone size: NA
CDR3 DNA: TGTGCCAGCAGCAGGATGGGACACCCCCAAGAGACCCAGTACTTC; CDR3 protein: CASSRMGHPQETQYF; V gene: TRBV5-6; D gene: NA; J gene: TRBJ2-5; clone size: once
CDR3 DNA: TGTGCCAGCAGCGGGGGCAGGGGGCATGAAAATTCACCCCTCCACTTT; CDR3 protein: CASSGGRGHENSPLHF; V gene: TRBV9; D gene: TRBD1; J gene: TRBJ1-6; clone size: NA
CDR3 DNA: TGCGCCAGCAGCCCGGGACAGGGTTCTGTCTACACCTTC; CDR3 protein: CASSPGQGSVYTF; V gene: TRBV5-1; D gene: TRBD1; J gene: TRBJ1-2; clone size: NA
CDR3 DNA: TGTGCCAGCGAGGGGGAAGACACTGAAGCTTTCTTT; CDR3 protein: CASEGEDTEAFF; V gene: TRBV6-5; D gene: NA; J gene: TRBJ1-1; clone size: NA